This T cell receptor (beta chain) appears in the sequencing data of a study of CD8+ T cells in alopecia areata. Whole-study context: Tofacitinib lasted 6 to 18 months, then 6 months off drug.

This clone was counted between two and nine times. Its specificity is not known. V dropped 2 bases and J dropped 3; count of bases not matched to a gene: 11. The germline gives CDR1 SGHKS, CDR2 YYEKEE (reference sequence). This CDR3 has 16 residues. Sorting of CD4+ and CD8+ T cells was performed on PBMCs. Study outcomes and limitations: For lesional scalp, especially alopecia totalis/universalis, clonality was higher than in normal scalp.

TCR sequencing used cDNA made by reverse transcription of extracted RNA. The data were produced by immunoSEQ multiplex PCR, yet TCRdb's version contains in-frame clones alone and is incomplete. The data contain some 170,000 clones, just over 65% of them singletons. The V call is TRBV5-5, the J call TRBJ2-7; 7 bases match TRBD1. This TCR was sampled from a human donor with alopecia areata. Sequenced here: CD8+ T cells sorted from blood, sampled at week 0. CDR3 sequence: CASSFTPEGQYYEQYF. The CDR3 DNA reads TGTGCCAGCAGCTTCACTCCTGAGGGACAGTACTACGAGCAGTACTTC.